This T cell receptor beta chain was captured in a study of T cells after yellow fever vaccination. TCRdb called the 5' RACE reads again in MiXCR, with one record for every CDR3 protein. Of about 580,000 distinct CDR3 sequences listed, roughly a sixth are singletons. The sample holds a few counts of this clonotype. Its matching antigen is unknown. Whole-study findings and limits: A small proportion of clonotypes was detected in both the CD4 and CD8 compartments. FACS-sorted repertoires could contain abundant clonotypes contaminating from the bulk population. Reappearing after the booster were most of the clones from primary vaccination (less than 97% CD4, approximately 86% CD8).

Germline lookup yields CDR1 SGHVS and CDR2 FQNEAQ. The CDR3 is 16 residues long. V trimming: 5 bases; J trimming: 0 bases; junction bases outside the gene matches: 6. The clonotype was recovered from a young man who received the YFV17D yellow fever vaccine. The starting material was PBMCs, obtained about 5 days after the first yellow fever vaccination. The chain joins TRBV7-8 to TRBJ1-3, with 8 bases identical to TRBD1. The CDR3 spells CASSKRQGLSGNTIYF. The CDR3 DNA follows: TGTGCCAGCAGCAAACGACAGGGGCTCTCTGGAAACACCATATATTTT.